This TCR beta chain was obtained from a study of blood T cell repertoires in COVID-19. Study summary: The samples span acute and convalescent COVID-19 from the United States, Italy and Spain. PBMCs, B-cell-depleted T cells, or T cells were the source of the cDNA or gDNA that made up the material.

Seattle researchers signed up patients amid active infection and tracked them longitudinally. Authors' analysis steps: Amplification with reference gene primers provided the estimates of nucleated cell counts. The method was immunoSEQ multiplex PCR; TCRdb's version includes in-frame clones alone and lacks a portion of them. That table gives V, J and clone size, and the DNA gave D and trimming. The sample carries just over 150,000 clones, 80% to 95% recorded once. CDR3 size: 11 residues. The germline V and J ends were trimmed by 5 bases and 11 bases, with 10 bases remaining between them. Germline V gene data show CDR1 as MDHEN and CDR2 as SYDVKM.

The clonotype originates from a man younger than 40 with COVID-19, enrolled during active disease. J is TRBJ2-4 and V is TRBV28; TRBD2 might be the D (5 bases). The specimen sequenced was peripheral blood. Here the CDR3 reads CASSLREVQYF. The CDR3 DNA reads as TGTGCCAGCAGTCTACGGGAAGTTCAGTACTTC.